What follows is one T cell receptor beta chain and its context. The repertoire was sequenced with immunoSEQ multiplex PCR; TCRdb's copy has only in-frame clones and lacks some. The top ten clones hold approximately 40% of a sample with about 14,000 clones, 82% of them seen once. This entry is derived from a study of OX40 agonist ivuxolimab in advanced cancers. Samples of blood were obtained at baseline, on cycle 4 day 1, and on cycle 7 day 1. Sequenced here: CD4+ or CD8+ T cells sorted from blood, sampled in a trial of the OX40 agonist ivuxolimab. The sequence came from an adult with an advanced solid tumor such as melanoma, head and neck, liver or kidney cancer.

The CDR3 loop is CASRGGDYGYTF. Written as DNA, the CDR3 is TGCGCCAGCAGGGGGGGGGACTATGGCTACACCTTC. The chain links TRBV4-3 to TRBJ1-2; TRBD1 might be the D (5 bases). The V and J ends lost 6 bases and 3 bases respectively, with 8 bases between them. Germline loops: CDR1 LGHNA, CDR2 YSLEER. This CDR3 contains 12 residues.